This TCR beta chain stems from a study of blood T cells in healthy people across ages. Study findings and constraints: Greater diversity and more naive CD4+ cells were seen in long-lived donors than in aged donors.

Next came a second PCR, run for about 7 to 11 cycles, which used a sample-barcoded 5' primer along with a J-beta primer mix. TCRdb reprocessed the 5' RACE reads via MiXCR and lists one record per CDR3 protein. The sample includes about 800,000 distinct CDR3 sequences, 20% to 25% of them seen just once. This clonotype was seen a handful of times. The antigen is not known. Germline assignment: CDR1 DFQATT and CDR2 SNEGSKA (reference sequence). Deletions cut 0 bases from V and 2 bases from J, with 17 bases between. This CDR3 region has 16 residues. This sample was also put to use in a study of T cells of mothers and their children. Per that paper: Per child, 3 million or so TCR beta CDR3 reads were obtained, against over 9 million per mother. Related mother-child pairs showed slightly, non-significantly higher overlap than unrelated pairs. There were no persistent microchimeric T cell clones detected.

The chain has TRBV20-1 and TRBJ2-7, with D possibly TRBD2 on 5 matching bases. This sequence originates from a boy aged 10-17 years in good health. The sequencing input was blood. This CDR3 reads CSAREEVAGSAYEQYF. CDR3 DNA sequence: TGCAGTGCTAGAGAGGAGGTGGCGGGCTCAGCCTACGAGCAGTACTTC.